Each of the 28 T cell receptor beta chains below was sequenced from the same sample in a study of OX40 agonist ivuxolimab in advanced cancers. The protocol used for the library was the immunoSEQ multiplex PCR assay. Not all clones reach the TCRdb copy of this immuneACCESS table, which keeps in-frame sequences only. Checked studies attribute under half of the gap to unresolved V genes and leave the rest unexplained. Recorded for this sample are tens of thousands of clones; 80% to 95% of them occurred a single time. Clones ranked in the top ten supply approximately 1.2% of the sample. Source: CD4+ or CD8+ T cells sorted from blood, taken in a trial of the OX40 agonist ivuxolimab. These receptor sequences come from an adult with an advanced solid tumor such as melanoma, head and neck, liver or kidney cancer.

The genes are TRBV18 and TRBJ2-7; D is perhaps TRBD2 (5 bases). The V gene lost 5 bases and the J gene lost 4 bases, with 15 bases spanning the gap. The CDR3 extends over 14 amino acids. CDR1 KGHSH and CDR2 LQKENI come from the germline V gene. CDR3 nucleotide sequence: TGTGCCAGCTCATCGAACGGGGAACTTTACGAGCAGTACTTC. Its protein product is CASSSNGELYEQYF.

The DNA for the CDR3 is TGTGCCACCAGCAGAGATCAACACCCGGATACCGGGGAGCTGTTTTTT. This gives the protein CATSRDQHPDTGELFF. V and J are TRBV15 and TRBJ2-2; D gene ambiguous. The CDR3 has 16 amino acids. V lost 0 bases and J lost 5, with 13 bases in between. Germline-derived CDR1 and CDR2 are LNHNV and YYDKDF (reference sequence). Drawing the rest from reference TRBV15 and TRBJ2-2, the complete variable domain is DAMVIQNPRYQVTQFGKPVTLSCSQTLNHNVMYWYQQKSSQAPKLLFHYYDKDFNNEADTPDNFQSRRPNTSFCFLDIRSPGLGDTAMYLCATSRDQHPDTGELFFGEGSRLTVL.

The chain uses TRBV5-8 and TRBJ2-7; no clear D. Germline values: CDR1 SGHTS, CDR2 YDEGEE. There are 13 residues in the CDR3. Trimming shortened V by 4 bases and J by 3 bases, and 11 bases separated the two germline ends. CDR3: CASSRQVGYEQYF. Written as DNA, the CDR3 is TGTGCCAGCAGCAGGCAGGTGGGCTACGAGCAGTACTTC.

The chain links TRBV30 to TRBJ2-5; weak D call: TRBD1 (5 bases). V was cut by 4 bases and J by 5 bases, with 17 bases left in between. This CDR3 region has 14 residues. Per the germline V gene, CDR1 is GTSNPN and CDR2 is SVGIG (reference sequence). The CDR3 loop reads CAWKPPGLPETQYF. CDR3 coding DNA: TGTGCCTGGAAGCCCCCAGGGTTACCGGAGACCCAGTACTTC.

Here the CDR3 reads CASSDPVKQGSYEQYF. The CDR3 nucleotides read TGTGCCAGCAGTGACCCTGTCAAACAGGGCTCCTACGAGCAGTACTTC. This chain uses TRBV6-1 with TRBJ2-7, with a weak D call TRBD1 (6 bases). CDR1 and CDR2 from the germline V gene are MNHNS and SASEGT. V gave up 3 bases and J gave up 0 bases, with 15 bases separating them. The CDR3 contains 16 residues.

This rearrangement joins TRBV30 to TRBJ1-1, with no clear D. The CDR3 sequence is 13 residues long. Between the trimmed V and J ends, which lost 5 bases and 4 bases, there was a span of 14 bases. CDR1 is GTSNPN and CDR2 is SVGIG in the germline V gene (reference sequence). The CDR3 DNA is TGTGCCTGGGTATCTTGGAGGTCCACTGAAGCTTTCTTT. This sequence encodes CAWVSWRSTEAFF.

This clone turned up a few times. The genes are TRBV5-1 and TRBJ2-3; TRBD2 aligns across 10 bases. CDR3 length: 15 residues. The V gene end was trimmed by 5 bases and the J gene end by 7 bases; junction bases not matched to a gene: 10. The germline V gene has CDR1 SGHRS and CDR2 YFSETQ. This chain's CDR3 is CASSQLAGEPNTQYF. Written as DNA, the CDR3 is TGCGCCAGCAGTCAGCTAGCGGGAGAGCCAAATACGCAGTATTTT. Full variable domain (outside the CDR3, taken from reference TRBV5-1 and TRBJ2-3): KAGVTQTPRYLIKTRGQQVTLSCSPISGHRSVSWYQQTPGQGLQFLFEYFSETQRNKGNFPGRFSGRQFSNSRSEMNVSTLELGDSALYLCASSQLAGEPNTQYFGPGTRLTVL.

V usage is TRBV7-9 and J usage is TRBJ1-3; D is possibly TRBD1 (5 bases). The V and J ends lost 6 bases and 4 bases respectively, with 13 bases between them. CDR1 is SEHNR, CDR2 FQNEAQ, per germline (reference sequence). The CDR3 is made up of 14 amino acids. CDR3 sequence: CASRSGTGGNTIYF. Written as DNA, the CDR3 is TGTGCCAGCAGGTCCGGGACGGGAGGAAACACCATATATTTT.

CDR3 sequence (DNA): TGTGCCAGCTCACGAACAGGGGTCCGCACAGATACGCAGTATTTT. This translates into CASSRTGVRTDTQYF. This chain joins TRBV18 and TRBJ2-3; 7 bases line up with TRBD1. Per the germline V gene, CDR1 is KGHSH and CDR2 is LQKENI. The CDR3 is 15 residues long. V was pared by 4 bases and J by 1 base, with 5 bases of the junction left unmatched.

This sequence joins TRBV28 and TRBJ1-2; 9 bases fit TRBD1. Looked up from germline, CDR1 is MDHEN and CDR2 is SYDVKM. The CDR3 spans 14 residues. J lost 7 bases, V lost 4 bases, and 7 bases had no gene match. The CDR3 nucleotides read TGTGCCAGCAGTTCGCCGGGACAGGGTGGTGGCTACACCTTC. This sequence encodes CASSSPGQGGGYTF.

The chain recombines TRBV21-1 with TRBJ2-3; no check of the table's D call, TRBD2, against the DNA was made. TRBV21-1 is listed as a pseudogene. The CDR3 covers 16 residues. The CDR3 sequence is CASSPRTSATVDTQYF. DNA for the CDR3: TGTGCCAGCAGCCCGAGGACTAGCGCTACGGTTGATACGCAGTATTTT.

V and J are TRBV18 and TRBJ2-7, with 8 nucleotides matching TRBD2. This CDR3 contains 17 residues. V lost 0 bases, J lost 0 bases, and 7 bases stayed unmatched. Per the germline V gene, CDR1 is KGHSH and CDR2 is LQKENI. CDR3 nucleotide sequence: TGTGCCAGCTCACCACCGGGTGCTAGCGGGTTCTCCTACGAGCAGTACTTC. Translating gives CASSPPGASGFSYEQYF. The full variable domain, its missing parts supplied by reference TRBV18 and TRBJ2-7, is NAGVMQNPRHLVRRRGQEARLRCSPMKGHSHVYWYRQLPEEGLKFMVYLQKENIIDESGMPKERFSAEFPKEGPSILRIQQVVRGDSAAYFCASSPPGASGFSYEQYFGPGTRLTVT.

Note on this clone: The same CDR3 is also encoded by other DNA sequences in this sample. V is TRBV27 and J is TRBJ2-3; either TRBD1 or TRBD2 may supply D (5 bases each). CDR3 length: 13 amino acids. Germline loops: CDR1 MNHEY, CDR2 SMNVEV (reference sequence). Trimming cost V 6 bases and J 1 base, with 8 bases left between them. The CDR3 reads CASRRGGTDTQYF. CDR3 nucleotide sequence: TGTGCCAGCAGGAGGGGCGGCACAGATACGCAGTATTTT.

The chain links TRBV19 to TRBJ1-5, with no clear D. The V gene lost 6 bases and the J gene lost 1 base, with 10 bases spanning the gap. Germline assignment: CDR1 LNHDA and CDR2 SQIVND (reference sequence). The CDR3 is 14 residues long. The CDR3 is CASRLSWSNQPQHF. CDR3 coding DNA: TGTGCCAGTAGGTTAAGCTGGAGCAATCAGCCCCAGCATTTT.

The CDR3 reads CASSPPTGMAFF. CDR3 DNA sequence: TGTGCCAGCAGCCCCCCGACAGGGATGGCTTTCTTT. V is TRBV7-9 and J is TRBJ1-1, with TRBD1 matching 7 bases. The ends lost 5 bases at V and 11 bases at J; junction bases unmatched: 8. This CDR3 is 12 amino acids long. CDR1 and CDR2 (germline): SEHNR, FQNEAQ (reference sequence).

The chain couples TRBV7-9 to TRBJ2-7; 8 nucleotides line up with TRBD1. Trimming took 5 bases from V and 6 from J; bases not matched to a gene: 9. The CDR3 is made up of 14 amino acids. From germline, CDR1 is SEHNR and CDR2 FQNEAQ (reference sequence). DNA of the CDR3: TGTGCCAGCAGCCTGACAGGGGTCTCAGGCGAGCAGTACTTC. Translating it yields CASSLTGVSGEQYF.

For the CDR3, the DNA is TGTGCCAGCAGTGAATCTAAGGCAATGTACAATGAGCAGTTCTTC. This gives the protein CASSESKAMYNEQFF. V is TRBV25-1 and J is TRBJ2-1; D is undetermined. The CDR3 runs to 15 residues. The germline CDR1 and CDR2 sequences are MGHDK and SYGVNS. Trimming shortened V by 1 base and J by 4 bases, and 11 bases separated the two germline ends.

This chain joins TRBV5-1 and TRBJ2-7; no clear D gene. The length of the CDR3 is 14 residues. Germline-derived CDR1 and CDR2 are SGHRS and YFSETQ. Trimming took 0 bases from V and 1 from J, leaving 8 bases between them. The chain's CDR3 is CASSLGSTSYEQYF. The CDR3 bases are TGCGCCAGCAGCTTGGGTTCCACGTCCTACGAGCAGTACTTC.

V gene TRBV30 combines with J gene TRBJ2-5; tentatively, D is TRBD2 (5 bases). Germline CDR1 is GTSNPN and CDR2 is SVGIG (reference sequence). With 0 bases removed from V and 7 bases from J, the gap between germline ends came to 6 bases. This CDR3 has 11 residues. The CDR3 loop is CAWSVLGTQYF. Written as DNA, the CDR3 is TGTGCCTGGAGTGTACTAGGGACCCAGTACTTC.

This clone was recorded only once. CDR3 in DNA: TGTGCCAGCAGCTCCCAGGACAGACTATACAATGAGCAGTTCTTC. Protein: CASSSQDRLYNEQFF. The chain combines TRBV7-2 with TRBJ2-1, with D possibly matching TRBD1 (6 bases). This CDR3 is 15 amino acids long. The V gene lost 4 bases and the J gene lost 4 bases, with 14 bases spanning the gap. Germline CDR1 SGHTA, CDR2 FQGNSA.

The chain joins TRBV28 to TRBJ1-2, with D possibly being TRBD1 (6 bases). This CDR3 is built from 13 residues. Germline lookup yields CDR1 MDHEN and CDR2 SYDVKM. V gave up 2 bases and J gave up 3 bases, with 7 bases separating them. The CDR3 loop is CASSLGQHYGYTF. The CDR3 coding sequence is TGTGCCAGCAGTTTAGGACAGCACTATGGCTACACCTTC.

The chain carries TRBV11-2 and TRBJ1-4, with D hard to call. The CDR3 consists of 17 residues. Deletions cut 1 base from V and 5 bases from J, with 17 bases between. The germline V gene encodes CDR1 SGHAT and CDR2 FQNNGV. The CDR3, as DNA: TGTGCCAGCAGCTTAGCGTGGGGTAGGACGGGGAATGAAAAACTGTTTTTT. Translating it yields CASSLAWGRTGNEKLFF.

V is TRBV28 and J is TRBJ2-5; weak D call: TRBD1 (6 bases). Per germline, CDR1 MDHEN and CDR2 SYDVKM. The length of the CDR3 is 15 residues. Trimming took off 3 bases at V and 5 bases at J, with 16 bases between the two ends. CDR3 in amino acids: CASSFPQGFRETQYF. In nucleotides, the CDR3 is TGTGCCAGCAGTTTCCCACAGGGCTTTCGGGAGACCCAGTACTTC.

The chain uses TRBV10-3 and TRBJ1-1; 10 nucleotides match TRBD1. There are 15 residues in the CDR3. Germline assignment: CDR1 ENHRY and CDR2 SYGVKD. V was clipped by 2 bases and J by 6 bases; unmatched bases: 6. The CDR3 nucleotides are TGTGCCATCAGTGAGGACAGGGGGCGTGGGTCTGAAGCTTTCTTT. As protein: CAISEDRGRGSEAFF.

In its sample, this clone was seen once. The rearrangement uses TRBV5-1 and TRBJ2-7; 10 nucleotides line up with TRBD2. Germline CDR1 and CDR2: SGHRS and YFSETQ. J was trimmed by 4 bases and V by 2 bases; bases with no gene match: 6. The CDR3 contains 15 residues. The DNA for the CDR3 is TGCGCCAGCAGCTTCCAACCGACTAGCGGGTACGAGCAGTACTTC. It specifies CASSFQPTSGYEQYF. The entire variable domain, with the rest obtained from reference TRBV5-1 and TRBJ2-7, is as follows: KAGVTQTPRYLIKTRGQQVTLSCSPISGHRSVSWYQQTPGQGLQFLFEYFSETQRNKGNFPGRFSGRQFSNSRSEMNVSTLELGDSALYLCASSFQPTSGYEQYFGPGTRLTVT.

This sequence joins TRBV7-8 and TRBJ1-1, with D possibly being TRBD1 (6 bases). The germline CDR1 and CDR2 sequences are SGHVS and FQNEAQ. V was pared by 5 bases and J by 4 bases, with 11 bases between. CDR3 length: 13 amino acids. This CDR3 is CASSHGGTTEAFF. CDR3 nucleotides: TGTGCCAGCAGCCACGGGGGCACCACTGAAGCTTTCTTT.

This chain joins TRBV5-1 and TRBJ2-3; possible D gene TRBD1, 5 bases. Trimming stripped 4 bases from V and 0 bases from J, with 12 bases between. CDR1 and CDR2 from the germline V gene are SGHRS and YFSETQ. CDR3 length: 15 residues. The CDR3 region is CASSTGHPSTDTQYF. CDR3 DNA sequence: TGCGCCAGCAGCACCGGACACCCTAGCACAGATACGCAGTATTTT.

This rearrangement joins TRBV19 to TRBJ1-1; D is uncertain. The CDR3 is made up of 15 amino acids. Per the germline V gene, CDR1 is LNHDA and CDR2 is SQIVND (reference sequence). Deletions cut 4 bases from V and 2 bases from J, with 14 bases between. CDR3 region: CASSTPLSVNTEAFF. In DNA, the CDR3 is TGTGCCAGTAGTACGCCTTTGTCGGTCAACACTGAAGCTTTCTTT.